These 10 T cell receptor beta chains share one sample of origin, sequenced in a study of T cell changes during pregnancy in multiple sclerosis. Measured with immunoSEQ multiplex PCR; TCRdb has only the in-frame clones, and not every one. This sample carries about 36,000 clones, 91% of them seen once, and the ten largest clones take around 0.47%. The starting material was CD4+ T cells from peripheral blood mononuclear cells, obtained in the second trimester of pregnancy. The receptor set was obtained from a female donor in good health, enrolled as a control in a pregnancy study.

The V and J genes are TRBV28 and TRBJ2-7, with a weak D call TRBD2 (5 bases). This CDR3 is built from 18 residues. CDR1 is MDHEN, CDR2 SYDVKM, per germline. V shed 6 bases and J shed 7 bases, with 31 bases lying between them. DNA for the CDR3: TGTGCCAGCAGCGTACCTCCCCTTAGTTTTCCGGGGTTCGCAGAGCAGTACTTC. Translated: CASSVPPLSFPGFAEQYF. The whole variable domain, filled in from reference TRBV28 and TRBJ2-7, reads DVKVTQSSRYLVKRTGEKVFLECVQDMDHENMFWYRQDPGLGLRLIYFSYDVKMKEKGDIPEGYSVSREKKERFSLILESASTNQTSMYLCASSVPPLSFPGFAEQYFGPGTRLTVT.

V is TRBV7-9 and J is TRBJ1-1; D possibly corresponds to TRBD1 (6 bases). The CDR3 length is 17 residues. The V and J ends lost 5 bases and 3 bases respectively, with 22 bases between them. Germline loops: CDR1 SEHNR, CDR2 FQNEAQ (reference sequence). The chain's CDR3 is CASSPRDKKLRYTEAFF. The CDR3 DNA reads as TGTGCCAGCAGCCCCCGGGACAAGAAGTTACGATACACTGAAGCTTTCTTT.

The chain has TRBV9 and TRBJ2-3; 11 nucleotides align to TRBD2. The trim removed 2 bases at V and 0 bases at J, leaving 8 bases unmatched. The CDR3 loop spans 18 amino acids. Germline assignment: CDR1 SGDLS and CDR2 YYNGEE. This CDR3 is CASSVGGTSGASTDTQYF. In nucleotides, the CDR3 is TGTGCCAGCAGCGTCGGGGGGACTAGCGGAGCAAGCACAGATACGCAGTATTTT.

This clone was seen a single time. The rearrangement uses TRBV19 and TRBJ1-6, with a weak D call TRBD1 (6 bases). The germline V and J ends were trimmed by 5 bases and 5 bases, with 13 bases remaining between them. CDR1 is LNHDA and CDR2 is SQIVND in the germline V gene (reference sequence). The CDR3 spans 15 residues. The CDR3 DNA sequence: TGTGCCAGTAGTTCCTGGACAGCGGATAATTCACCCCTCCACTTT. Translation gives CASSSWTADNSPLHF.

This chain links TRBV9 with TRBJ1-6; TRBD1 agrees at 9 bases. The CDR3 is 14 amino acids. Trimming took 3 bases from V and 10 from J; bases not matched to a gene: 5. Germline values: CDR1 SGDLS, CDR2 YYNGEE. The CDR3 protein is CASSAGQGSSPLHF. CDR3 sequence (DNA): TGTGCCAGCAGCGCGGGACAGGGATCCTCACCCCTCCACTTT.

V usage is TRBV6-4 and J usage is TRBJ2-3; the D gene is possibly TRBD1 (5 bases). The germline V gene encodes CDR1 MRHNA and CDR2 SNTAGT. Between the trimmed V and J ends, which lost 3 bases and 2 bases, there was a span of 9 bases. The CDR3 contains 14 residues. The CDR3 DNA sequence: TGTGCCAGCAGTGAACAGGCGGCCACAGATACGCAGTATTTT. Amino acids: CASSEQAATDTQYF.

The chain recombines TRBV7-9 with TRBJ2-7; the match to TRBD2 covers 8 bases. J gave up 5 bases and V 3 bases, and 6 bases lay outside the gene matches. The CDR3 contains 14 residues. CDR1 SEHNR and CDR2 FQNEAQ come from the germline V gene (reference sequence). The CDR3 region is CASSFSQRENEQYF. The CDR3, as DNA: TGTGCCAGCAGCTTTTCCCAGCGGGAGAACGAGCAGTACTTC.

The CDR3 DNA reads TGTGCCAGCAGTTTCCGGGGGACTAGCACAGATACGCAGTATTTT. Translating it yields CASSFRGTSTDTQYF. The V and J genes are TRBV28 and TRBJ2-3; weak D call: TRBD2 (6 bases). This CDR3 has 15 residues. Germline CDR1 MDHEN, CDR2 SYDVKM. Trimming left V 3 bases short and J 0 bases short, with 10 bases between.

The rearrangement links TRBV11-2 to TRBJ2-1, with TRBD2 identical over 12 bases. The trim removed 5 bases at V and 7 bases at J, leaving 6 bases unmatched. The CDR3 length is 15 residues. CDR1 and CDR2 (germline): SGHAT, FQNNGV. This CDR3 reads CASSTTSGRLNEQFF. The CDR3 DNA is TGTGCCAGCAGCACCACTAGCGGGAGGTTAAATGAGCAGTTCTTC.

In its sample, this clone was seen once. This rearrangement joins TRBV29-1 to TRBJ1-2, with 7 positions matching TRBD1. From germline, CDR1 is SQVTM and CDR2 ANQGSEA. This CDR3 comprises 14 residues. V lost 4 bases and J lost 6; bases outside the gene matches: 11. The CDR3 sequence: CSVVGGEGANGYTF. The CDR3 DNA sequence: TGCAGCGTTGTAGGGGGCGAAGGGGCCAATGGCTACACCTTC.